A selection of T cell receptor beta chains follows, all from one sample in a study of control samples from healthy donors and cancer patients. Generated by immunoSEQ multiplex PCR, the TCRdb table keeps only in-frame clones and is missing some. This sample carries 89,000 or so clones, more than 70% of them seen once, and the ten largest clones take roughly 20%. Material: blood. Receptor source: a man aged 50-60 years in good health. Both conserved end residues are part of each CDR3. D genes are given only for firm matches. Size tells how often a clone was seen (once, few, many) or the class of an expanded clone, and some rows leave it out.

DNA: TGCGCCAGCAGCCAGGGACTAGACGGGGAGACCCAGTACTTC
CDR3: CASSQGLDGETQYF
V: TRBV4-1
size: few
J: TRBJ2-5
D: TRBD2

DNA: TGTGCCAGCAGTGAAAAAGACACCAGATATGGCTACACCTTC
CDR3: CASSEKDTRYGYTF
V: TRBV2
size: once
J: TRBJ1-2
D: .

DNA: TGTGCCAGCAGCTTGGGACTAGACATTCAGTACTTC
CDR3: CASSLGLDIQYF
V: TRBV11-3
size: .
J: TRBJ2-4
D: TRBD2

DNA: TGTGCCAGCAGCTTAACGCAAGCAGGGTCCATGGGAGGGGCCAACGTCCTGACTTTC
CDR3: CASSLTQAGSMGGANVLTF
V: TRBV7-2
size: .
J: TRBJ2-6
D: .

DNA: TGCGCCAGCAGTTCGGACAGGGGGGCCAAAAACATTCAGTACTTC
CDR3: CASSSDRGAKNIQYF
V: TRBV10-1
size: .
J: TRBJ2-4
D: TRBD1

DNA: TGTGCCAGCAGGGAATCGACAGCAAACTATGGCTACACCTTC
CDR3: CASRESTANYGYTF
V: TRBV2
size: .
J: TRBJ1-2
D: .

DNA: TGTGCCAGCAGTGAAAGGGGACCCGGGGAGCTGTTTTTT
CDR3: CASSERGPGELFF
V: TRBV6-1
size: .
J: TRBJ2-2
D: .

DNA: TGTGCCAGCAGTTATTGGCAGGGTATTACACCCCTCCACTTT
CDR3: CASSYWQGITPLHF
V: TRBV6-2/TRBV6-3
size: once
J: TRBJ1-6
D: .

DNA: TGTGCCAGCAGCCCGGACTTGACTATTGGCTACACCTTC
CDR3: CASSPDLTIGYTF
V: TRBV7-2
size: .
J: TRBJ1-2
D: .

DNA: TGTGCCAGCTCACCGCCAACGCTAGGACGGAGGGAAGAGACCCAGTACTTC
CDR3: CASSPPTLGRREETQYF
V: TRBV18
size: .
J: TRBJ2-5
D: .

DNA: TGTGCCAGCAGCTCCCAGGGGTCTGGTACCACTGAAGCTTTCTTT
CDR3: CASSSQGSGTTEAFF
V: TRBV5-4
size: .
J: TRBJ1-1
D: .

DNA: TGCGCCAGCAGCGATATAGCGGGGGGACCTGGGGATGAGCAGTTCTTC
CDR3: CASSDIAGGPGDEQFF
V: TRBV4-3
size: .
J: TRBJ2-1
D: TRBD2

DNA: TGTGCCAGCAGCTTAGTAGGAAGCAGGAGCTCCTACGAGCAGTACTTC
CDR3: CASSLVGSRSSYEQYF
V: TRBV11-2
size: .
J: TRBJ2-7
D: .

DNA: TGTGCCAGCAGCGTAGGAAGCGAGCAGTACTTC
CDR3: CASSVGSEQYF
V: TRBV9
size: .
J: TRBJ2-7
D: .

DNA: TGTGCCAGCAGTGAAGGGTTAGGGGGCGCTAATGAAAAACTGTTTTTT
CDR3: CASSEGLGGANEKLFF
V: TRBV2
size: .
J: TRBJ1-4
D: TRBD1

DNA: TGTGCCAGCAGGCGGGACGGATACAATGAGCAGTTCTTC
CDR3: CASRRDGYNEQFF
V: TRBV12-3/TRBV12-4
size: few
J: TRBJ2-1
D: .

DNA: TGTGCCAGCAGCCTGGACTTCACAGATACGCAGTATTTT
CDR3: CASSLDFTDTQYF
V: TRBV7-2
size: .
J: TRBJ2-3
D: .

DNA: TGTGCCAGCAGTCCCCTGCAGGGGGGGAGGACTGAAGCTTTCTTT
CDR3: CASSPLQGGRTEAFF
V: TRBV28
size: .
J: TRBJ1-1
D: TRBD1

DNA: TGTGCCAGCAACCTCCTTGGCAGAGAAGAGACCCAGTACTTC
CDR3: CASNLLGREETQYF
V: TRBV5-6
size: .
J: TRBJ2-5
D: .

DNA: TGTGCCAGCAGCCCCTCGACCAGGGGGGGCCGTGTAAGCACAGATACGCAGTATTTT
CDR3: CASSPSTRGGRVSTDTQYF
V: TRBV14
size: .
J: TRBJ2-3
D: .

DNA: TGCGCCAGCAGCTTGGCCCCGACAGGGGAGGGGGAGACCCAGTACTTC
CDR3: CASSLAPTGEGETQYF
V: TRBV5-1
size: .
J: TRBJ2-5
D: .

DNA: TGCAGCGTTGAAACAGGGAAGGGTCAGCCCCAGCATTTT
CDR3: CSVETGKGQPQHF
V: TRBV29-1
size: few
J: TRBJ1-5
D: .

DNA: TGTGCCATCAGTCCTAGTGGGAACACTGAAGCTTTCTTT
CDR3: CAISPSGNTEAFF
V: TRBV10-3
size: .
J: TRBJ1-1
D: .

DNA: TGTGCCAGAATGGGGACAGGGGTCACTCTCAGCTCCTACGAGCAGTACTTC
CDR3: CARMGTGVTLSSYEQYF
V: TRBV19
size: .
J: TRBJ2-7
D: TRBD1

DNA: TGCAGCGTTGGGACTAGCGGGAGGGAAGAGACCCAGTACTTC
CDR3: CSVGTSGREETQYF
V: TRBV29-1
size: .
J: TRBJ2-5
D: TRBD2

DNA: TGTGCCAGCCTCTTTAGTGGGGGCGACACTGAAGCTTTCTTT
CDR3: CASLFSGGDTEAFF
V: TRBV6-6
size: .
J: TRBJ1-1
D: .

DNA: TGTGCCAGCAGCTTATATACGCAAGCTTTCTTT
CDR3: CASSLYTQAFF
V: TRBV11-2
size: .
J: TRBJ1-1
D: .

DNA: TGTGCCAGCAGTTTAGAGGGGGCGGCTTTCTTT
CDR3: CASSLEGAAFF
V: TRBV12-3/TRBV12-4
size: .
J: TRBJ1-1
D: TRBD1

DNA: TGTGCCAGCAGTGATCTTTCTGGGACTGAAGCTTTCTTT
CDR3: CASSDLSGTEAFF
V: TRBV6-1
size: .
J: TRBJ1-1
D: .

DNA: TGCGCCAGCAGCCAATCCGACAGGGGAACAGATACGCAGTATTTT
CDR3: CASSQSDRGTDTQYF
V: TRBV4-3
size: once
J: TRBJ2-3
D: TRBD1

DNA: TGTGCCTGGAATACCGGGACCACTAACACTGAAGCTTTCTTT
CDR3: CAWNTGTTNTEAFF
V: TRBV30
size: .
J: TRBJ1-1
D: .

DNA: TGTGCCATCTCTCCCCCAGGGACTAGCGGGAGTCTCTACAATGAGCAGTTCTTC
CDR3: CAISPPGTSGSLYNEQFF
V: TRBV10-3
size: .
J: TRBJ2-1
D: TRBD2

DNA: TGTGCCAGTAGTAATGGGGCAGGGCGGGGCTACACCTTC
CDR3: CASSNGAGRGYTF
V: TRBV19
size: .
J: TRBJ1-2
D: .

DNA: TGTGCCAGCAGTTCCGGGACGACGAGCGAGCAGTACTTC
CDR3: CASSSGTTSEQYF
V: TRBV28
size: .
J: TRBJ2-7
D: .

DNA: TGTGCCAGCAGCTTTTCCGGGGGCAGCTCTGGAAACACCATATATTTT
CDR3: CASSFSGGSSGNTIYF
V: TRBV7-2
size: once
J: TRBJ1-3
D: .

DNA: TGTGCCAGCAGTTACAACCGGGCCCCTAATGAAAAACTGTTTTTT
CDR3: CASSYNRAPNEKLFF
V: TRBV6-6
size: .
J: TRBJ1-4
D: .

DNA: TGTGCCAGCAGTTACTCGAAGGTATCCCTTCGGCATTTCTTC
CDR3: CASSYSKVSLRHFF
V: TRBV6-5
size: .
J: TRBJ2-1
D: .

DNA: TGTGCCAGCAGTTACTTCGGACAGATTGAAGCTTTCTTT
CDR3: CASSYFGQIEAFF
V: TRBV6-2/TRBV6-3
size: .
J: TRBJ1-1
D: .

DNA: TGTGCCAGCAGTTTAGGAGGGCCCGGCTACGAGCAGTACTTC
CDR3: CASSLGGPGYEQYF
V: TRBV28
size: once
J: TRBJ2-7
D: .

DNA: TGTGCCAGTAGTACGACTAGCGGGAGGGTGGACGAGCAGTTCTTC
CDR3: CASSTTSGRVDEQFF
V: TRBV19
size: .
J: TRBJ2-1
D: TRBD2

DNA: TGTGCCAGCAGCCTTGGGGACAGGGACTATGGCTACACCTTC
CDR3: CASSLGDRDYGYTF
V: TRBV3-1/TRBV3-2
size: .
J: TRBJ1-2
D: TRBD1

DNA: TGTGCCAGCAGCCAGGACAGGGGCGGTAACACCGGGGAGCTGTTTTTT
CDR3: CASSQDRGGNTGELFF
V: TRBV7-3
size: .
J: TRBJ2-2
D: TRBD1

DNA: TGTGCCAGCCTTCCCCGGGGGGCCCGGCGGTCTGGAAACACCATATATTTT
CDR3: CASLPRGARRSGNTIYF
V: TRBV5-8
size: .
J: TRBJ1-3
D: .

DNA: TGTGCCAGCTGCGTAACTAGCGAGACAGTACGGGAGCAGTACTTC
CDR3: CASCVTSETVREQYF
V: TRBV28
size: .
J: TRBJ2-7
D: TRBD2

DNA: TGTGCCAGCTCACCCCCGGGACTAGCGGGAAGGAACACCGGGGAGCTGTTTTTT
CDR3: CASSPPGLAGRNTGELFF
V: TRBV18
size: once
J: TRBJ2-2
D: TRBD2

DNA: TGTGCCAGCAGTTACGGGGGGCAGAATTCACCCCTCCACTTT
CDR3: CASSYGGQNSPLHF
V: TRBV6-5
size: .
J: TRBJ1-6
D: .

DNA: TGCGCCAGCAGCTTGGAGATAGGGGCGAACACTGAAGCTTTCTTT
CDR3: CASSLEIGANTEAFF
V: TRBV5-1
size: .
J: TRBJ1-1
D: .